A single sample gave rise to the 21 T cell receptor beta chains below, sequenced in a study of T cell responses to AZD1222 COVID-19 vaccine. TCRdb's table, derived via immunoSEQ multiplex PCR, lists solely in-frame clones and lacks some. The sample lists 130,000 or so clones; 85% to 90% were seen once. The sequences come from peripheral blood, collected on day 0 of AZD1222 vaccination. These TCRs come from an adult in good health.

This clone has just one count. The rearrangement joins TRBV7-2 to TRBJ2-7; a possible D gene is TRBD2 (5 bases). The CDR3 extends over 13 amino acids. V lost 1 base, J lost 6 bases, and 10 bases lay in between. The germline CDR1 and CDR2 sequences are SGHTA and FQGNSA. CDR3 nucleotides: TGTGCCAGCAGCTTAGAGGCGGGTTTCGAGCAGTACTTC. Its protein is CASSLEAGFEQYF. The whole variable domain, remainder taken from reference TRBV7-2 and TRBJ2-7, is GAGVSQSPSNKVTEKGKDVELRCDPISGHTALYWYRQSLGQGLEFLIYFQGNSAPDKSGLPSDRFSAERTGGSVSTLTIQRTQQEDSAVYLCASSLEAGFEQYFGPGTRLTVT.

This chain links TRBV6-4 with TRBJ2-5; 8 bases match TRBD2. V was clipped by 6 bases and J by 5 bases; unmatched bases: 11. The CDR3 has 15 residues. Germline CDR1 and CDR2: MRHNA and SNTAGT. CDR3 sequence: CASRVRGLDTETQYF. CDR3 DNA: TGTGCCAGCAGGGTGAGGGGACTAGACACGGAGACCCAGTACTTC.

CDR3 protein: CASCSMNTEAFF. CDR3 nucleotide sequence: TGTGCCAGCTGCAGCATGAACACTGAAGCTTTCTTT. The chain has TRBV28 and TRBJ1-1; the D is unclear. CDR1 is MDHEN and CDR2 is SYDVKM in the germline V gene. V lost 8 bases and J lost 0, with 7 bases in between. This CDR3 has 12 amino acids.

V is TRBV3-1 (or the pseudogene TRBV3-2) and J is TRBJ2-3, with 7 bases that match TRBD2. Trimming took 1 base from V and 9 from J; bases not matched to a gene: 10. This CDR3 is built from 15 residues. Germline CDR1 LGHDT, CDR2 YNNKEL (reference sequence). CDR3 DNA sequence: TGTGCCAGCAGCCAAGGGACCGGGGGGAAGCACACGCAGTATTTT. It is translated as CASSQGTGGKHTQYF.

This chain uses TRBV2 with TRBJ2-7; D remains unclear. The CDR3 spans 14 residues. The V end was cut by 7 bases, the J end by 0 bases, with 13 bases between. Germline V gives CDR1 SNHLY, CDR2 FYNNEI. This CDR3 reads CASKSQLNSYEQYF. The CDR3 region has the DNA TGTGCCAGCAAAAGTCAGTTAAACTCCTACGAGCAGTACTTC.

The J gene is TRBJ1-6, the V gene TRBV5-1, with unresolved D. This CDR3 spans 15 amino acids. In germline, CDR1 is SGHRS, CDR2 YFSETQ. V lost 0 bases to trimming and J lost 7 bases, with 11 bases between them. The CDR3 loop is CASSLEGPRNSPLHF. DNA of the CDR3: TGCGCCAGCAGCTTGGAGGGCCCTCGGAATTCACCCCTCCACTTT.

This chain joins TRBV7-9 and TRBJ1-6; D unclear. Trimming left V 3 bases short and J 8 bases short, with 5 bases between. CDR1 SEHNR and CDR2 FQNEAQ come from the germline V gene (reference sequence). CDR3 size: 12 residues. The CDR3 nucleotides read TGTGCCAGCAGCTTCGGTGATTCACCCCTCCACTTT. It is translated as CASSFGDSPLHF.

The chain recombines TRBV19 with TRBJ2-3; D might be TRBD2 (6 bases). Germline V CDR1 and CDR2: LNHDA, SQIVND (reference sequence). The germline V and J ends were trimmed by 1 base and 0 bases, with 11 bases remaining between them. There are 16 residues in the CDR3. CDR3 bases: TGTGCCAGTAGTATAGGGTTAGCGGCAAGCACAGATACGCAGTATTTT. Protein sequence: CASSIGLAASTDTQYF.

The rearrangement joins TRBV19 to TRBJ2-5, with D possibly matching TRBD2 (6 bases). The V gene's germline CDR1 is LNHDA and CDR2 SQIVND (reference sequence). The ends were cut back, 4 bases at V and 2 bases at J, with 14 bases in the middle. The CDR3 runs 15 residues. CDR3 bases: TGTGCCAGTAGTACGTACCGGGACTCTCAAGAGACCCAGTACTTC. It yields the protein CASSTYRDSQETQYF.

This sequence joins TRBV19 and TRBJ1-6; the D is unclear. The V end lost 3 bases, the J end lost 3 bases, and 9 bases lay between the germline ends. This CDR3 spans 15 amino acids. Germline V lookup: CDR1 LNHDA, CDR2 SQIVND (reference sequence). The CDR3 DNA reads TGTGCCAGTAGTATGATATCAGGCTATAATTCACCCCTCCACTTT. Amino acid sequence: CASSMISGYNSPLHF.

CDR3 in amino acids: CASSPPGQGAIEAFF. CDR3 coding DNA: TGTGCCAGCAGTCCTCCGGGACAGGGGGCTATTGAAGCTTTCTTT. The genes are TRBV28 and TRBJ1-1; TRBD1 agrees at 12 bases. Per germline, CDR1 MDHEN and CDR2 SYDVKM. The CDR3 runs to 15 residues. J lost 7 bases, V lost 5 bases, and 8 bases had no gene match.

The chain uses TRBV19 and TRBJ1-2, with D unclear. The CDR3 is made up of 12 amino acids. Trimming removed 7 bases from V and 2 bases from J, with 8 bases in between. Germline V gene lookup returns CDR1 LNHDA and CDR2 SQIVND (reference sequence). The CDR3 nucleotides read TGTGCCAGTACCGGGAACAACTATGGCTACACCTTC. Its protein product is CASTGNNYGYTF.

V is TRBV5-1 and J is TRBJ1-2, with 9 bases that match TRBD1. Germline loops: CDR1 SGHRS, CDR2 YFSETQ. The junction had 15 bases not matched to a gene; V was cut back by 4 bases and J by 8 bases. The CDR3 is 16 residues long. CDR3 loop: CASSHQPRTGEGGYTF. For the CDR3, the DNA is TGCGCCAGCAGCCACCAACCGCGGACAGGGGAAGGGGGCTACACCTTC.

CDR3 region: CASSVSGNPSGNTIYF. Written as DNA, the CDR3 is TGTGCCAGCAGCGTCTCAGGGAACCCCTCTGGAAACACCATATATTTT. The chain couples TRBV9 to TRBJ1-3; a possible D gene is TRBD1 (5 bases). Trimming took 2 bases from V and 0 from J, leaving 12 bases between them. Germline CDR1 reads SGDLS; CDR2 reads YYNGEE. The CDR3 consists of 16 residues.

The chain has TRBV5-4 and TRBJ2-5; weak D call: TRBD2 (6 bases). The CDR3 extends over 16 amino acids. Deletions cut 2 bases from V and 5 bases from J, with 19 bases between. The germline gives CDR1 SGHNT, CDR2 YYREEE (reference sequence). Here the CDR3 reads CASSFLKTGRMETQYF. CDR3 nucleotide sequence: TGTGCCAGCAGCTTTTTAAAGACGGGGAGGATGGAGACCCAGTACTTC.

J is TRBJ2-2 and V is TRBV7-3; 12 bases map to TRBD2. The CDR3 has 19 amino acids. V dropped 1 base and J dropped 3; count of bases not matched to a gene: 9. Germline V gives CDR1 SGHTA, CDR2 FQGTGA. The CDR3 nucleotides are TGTGCCAGCAGCTTAAATCGCGTTGGACTAGCGGGATACACCGGGGAGCTGTTTTTT. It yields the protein CASSLNRVGLAGYTGELFF.

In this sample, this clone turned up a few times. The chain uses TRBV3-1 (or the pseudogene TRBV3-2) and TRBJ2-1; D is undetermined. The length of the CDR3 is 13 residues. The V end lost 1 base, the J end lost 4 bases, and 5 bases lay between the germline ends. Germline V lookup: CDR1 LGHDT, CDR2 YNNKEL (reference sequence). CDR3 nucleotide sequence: TGTGCCAGCAGCCAAGTCTCGTACAATGAGCAGTTCTTC. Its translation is CASSQVSYNEQFF.

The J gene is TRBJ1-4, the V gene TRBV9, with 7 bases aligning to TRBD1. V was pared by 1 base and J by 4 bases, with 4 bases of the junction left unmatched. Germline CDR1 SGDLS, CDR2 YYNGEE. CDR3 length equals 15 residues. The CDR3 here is CASSVSGGVNEKLFF. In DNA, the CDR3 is TGTGCCAGCAGCGTATCAGGGGGAGTTAATGAAAAACTGTTTTTT.

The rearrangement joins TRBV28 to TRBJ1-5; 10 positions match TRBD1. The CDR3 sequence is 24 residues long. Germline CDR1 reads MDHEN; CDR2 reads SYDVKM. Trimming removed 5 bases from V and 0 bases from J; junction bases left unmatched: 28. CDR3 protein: CASSPSPIWGRDRGLSNSNQPQHF. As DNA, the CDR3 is TGTGCCAGCAGTCCTAGTCCGATTTGGGGCCGGGACAGGGGACTTTCGAATAGCAATCAGCCCCAGCATTTT.

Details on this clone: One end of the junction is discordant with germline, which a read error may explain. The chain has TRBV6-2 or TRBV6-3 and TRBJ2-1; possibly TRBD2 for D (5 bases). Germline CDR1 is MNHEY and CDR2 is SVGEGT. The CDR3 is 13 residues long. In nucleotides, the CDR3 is TGTGCCATCAGTATCGGGGATTCGTATGAGCAGTTCTTC. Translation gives CAISIGDSYEQFF.

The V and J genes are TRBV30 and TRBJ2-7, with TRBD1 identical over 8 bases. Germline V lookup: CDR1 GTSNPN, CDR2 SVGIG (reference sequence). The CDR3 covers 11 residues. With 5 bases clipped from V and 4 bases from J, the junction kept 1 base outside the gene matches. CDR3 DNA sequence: TGTGCCTGGGGACAGGGTTACGAGCAGTACTTC. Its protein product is CAWGQGYEQYF. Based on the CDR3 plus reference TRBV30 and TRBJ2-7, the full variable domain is SQTIHQWPATLVQPVGSPLSLECTVEGTSNPNLYWYRQAAGRGLQLLFYSVGIGQISSEVPQNLSASRPQDRQFILSSKKLLLSDSGFYLCAWGQGYEQYFGPGTRLTVT.